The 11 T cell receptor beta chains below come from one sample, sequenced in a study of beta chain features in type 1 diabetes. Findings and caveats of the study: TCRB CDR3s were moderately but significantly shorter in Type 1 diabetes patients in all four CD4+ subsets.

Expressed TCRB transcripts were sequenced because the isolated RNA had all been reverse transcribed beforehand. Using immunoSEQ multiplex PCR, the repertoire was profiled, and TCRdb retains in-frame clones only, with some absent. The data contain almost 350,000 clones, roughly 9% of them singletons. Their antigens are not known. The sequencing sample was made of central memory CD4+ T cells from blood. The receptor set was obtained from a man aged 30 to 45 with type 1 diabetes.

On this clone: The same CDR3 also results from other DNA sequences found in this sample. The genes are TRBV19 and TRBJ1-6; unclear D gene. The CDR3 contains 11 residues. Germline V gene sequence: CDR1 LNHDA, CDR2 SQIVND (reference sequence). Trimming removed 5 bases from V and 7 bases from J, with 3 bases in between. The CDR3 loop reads CASSSNSPLHF. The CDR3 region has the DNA TGTGCCAGTAGTTCCAATTCACCCCTCCACTTT. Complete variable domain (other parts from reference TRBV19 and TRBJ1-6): DGGITQSPKYLFRKEGQNVTLSCEQNLNHDAMYWYRQDPGQGLRLIYYSQIVNDFQKGDIAEGYSVSREKKESFPLTVTSAQKNPTAFYLCASSSNSPLHFGNGTRLTVT.

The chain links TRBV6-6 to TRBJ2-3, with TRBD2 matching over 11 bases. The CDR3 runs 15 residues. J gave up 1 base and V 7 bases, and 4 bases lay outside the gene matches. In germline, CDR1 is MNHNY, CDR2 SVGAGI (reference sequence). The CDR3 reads CASNQLAGGTDTQYF. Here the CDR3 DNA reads TGTGCCAGCAATCAACTAGCGGGGGGCACAGATACGCAGTATTTT.

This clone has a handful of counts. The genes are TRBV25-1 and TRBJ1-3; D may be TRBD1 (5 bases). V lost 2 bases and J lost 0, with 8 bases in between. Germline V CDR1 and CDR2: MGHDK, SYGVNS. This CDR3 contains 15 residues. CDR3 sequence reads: CASSEGTFSGNTIYF. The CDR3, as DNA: TGTGCCAGCAGTGAAGGGACCTTCTCTGGAAACACCATATATTTT.

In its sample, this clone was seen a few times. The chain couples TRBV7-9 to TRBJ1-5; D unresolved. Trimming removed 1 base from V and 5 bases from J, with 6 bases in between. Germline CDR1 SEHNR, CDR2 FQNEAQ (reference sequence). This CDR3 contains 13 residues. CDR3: CASSLDSYQPQHF. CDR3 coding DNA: TGTGCCAGCAGCTTAGACAGTTATCAGCCCCAGCATTTT.

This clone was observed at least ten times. The CDR3 DNA sequence: TGTGCCAGCATCCTAGACAGGGCTGCAGATACGCAGTATTTT. Its translation: CASILDRAADTQYF. The J gene is TRBJ2-3, the V gene TRBV7-2; 7 nucleotides line up with TRBD1. V dropped 7 bases and J dropped 4; count of bases not matched to a gene: 8. Germline assignment: CDR1 SGHTA and CDR2 FQGNSA. The CDR3 has 14 amino acids.

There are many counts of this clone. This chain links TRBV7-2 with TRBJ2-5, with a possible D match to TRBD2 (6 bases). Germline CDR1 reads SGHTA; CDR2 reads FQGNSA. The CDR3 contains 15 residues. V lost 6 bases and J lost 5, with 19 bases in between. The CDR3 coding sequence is TGTGCCAGCAGTTCACGCTCTGGCGGGGCGGAGACCCAGTACTTC. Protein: CASSSRSGGAETQYF.

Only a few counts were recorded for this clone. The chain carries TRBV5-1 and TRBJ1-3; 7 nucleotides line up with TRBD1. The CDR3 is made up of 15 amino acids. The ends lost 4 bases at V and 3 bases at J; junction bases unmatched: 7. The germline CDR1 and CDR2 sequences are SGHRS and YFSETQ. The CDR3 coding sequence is TGCGCCAGCAGCGCCCAGGGGACAGATGGAAACACCATATATTTT. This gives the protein CASSAQGTDGNTIYF.

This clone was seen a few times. In nucleotides, the CDR3 is TGCGCCAGCAGCTTGGACAGTCGCGGTGGCTACACCTTC. Its protein product is CASSLDSRGGYTF. The chain couples TRBV5-1 to TRBJ1-2, with D unresolved. The CDR3 is 13 amino acids. The germline V gene encodes CDR1 SGHRS and CDR2 YFSETQ. V gave up 0 bases and J gave up 7 bases, with 10 bases separating them.

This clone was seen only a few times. DNA for the CDR3: TGTGCCAGCATTAATGACAGGGTACAAGAGACCCAGTACTTC. Protein product: CASINDRVQETQYF. V usage is TRBV2 and J usage is TRBJ2-5; TRBD1 matches 7 bases. The germline V gene encodes CDR1 SNHLY and CDR2 FYNNEI. Trimming removed 7 bases from V and 2 bases from J; junction bases left unmatched: 7. The CDR3 consists of 14 residues.

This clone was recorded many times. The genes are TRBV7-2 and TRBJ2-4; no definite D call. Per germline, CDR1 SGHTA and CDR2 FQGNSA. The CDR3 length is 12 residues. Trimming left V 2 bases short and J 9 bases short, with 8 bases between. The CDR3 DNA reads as TGTGCCAGCAGCTTACAGGATGGCATTCAGTACTTC. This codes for CASSLQDGIQYF.

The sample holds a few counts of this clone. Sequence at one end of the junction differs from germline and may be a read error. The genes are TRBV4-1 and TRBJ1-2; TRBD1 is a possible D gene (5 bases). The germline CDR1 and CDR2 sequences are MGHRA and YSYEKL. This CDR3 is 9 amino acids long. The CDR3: CASSQGQEF. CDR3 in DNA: TGCGCCAGCAGCCAGGGGCAGGAATTC.